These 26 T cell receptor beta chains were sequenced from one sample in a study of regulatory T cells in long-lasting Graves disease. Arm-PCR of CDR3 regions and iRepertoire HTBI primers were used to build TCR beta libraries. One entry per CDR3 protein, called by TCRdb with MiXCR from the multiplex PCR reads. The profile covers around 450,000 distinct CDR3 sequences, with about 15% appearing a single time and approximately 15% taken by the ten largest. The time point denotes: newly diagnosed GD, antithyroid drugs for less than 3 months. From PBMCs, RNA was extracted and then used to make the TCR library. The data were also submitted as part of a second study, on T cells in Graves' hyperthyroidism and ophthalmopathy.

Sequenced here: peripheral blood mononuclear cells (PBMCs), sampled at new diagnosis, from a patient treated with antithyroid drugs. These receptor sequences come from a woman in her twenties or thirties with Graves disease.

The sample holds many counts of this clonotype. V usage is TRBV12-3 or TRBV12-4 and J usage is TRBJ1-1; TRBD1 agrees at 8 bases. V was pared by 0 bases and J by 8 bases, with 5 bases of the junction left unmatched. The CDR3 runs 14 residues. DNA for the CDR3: TGTGCCAGCAGTTTAGCGGGACAGGCTTTAGAAGCTTTCTTT. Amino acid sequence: CASSLAGQALEAFF.

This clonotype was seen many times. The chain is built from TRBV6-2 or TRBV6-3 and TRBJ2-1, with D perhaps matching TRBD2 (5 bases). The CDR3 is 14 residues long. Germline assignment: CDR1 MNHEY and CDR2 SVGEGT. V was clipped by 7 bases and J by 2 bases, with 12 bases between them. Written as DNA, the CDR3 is TGTGCCAGCAAGGCCGGCGGGCCCTACAATGAGCAGTTCTTC. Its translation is CASKAGGPYNEQFF.

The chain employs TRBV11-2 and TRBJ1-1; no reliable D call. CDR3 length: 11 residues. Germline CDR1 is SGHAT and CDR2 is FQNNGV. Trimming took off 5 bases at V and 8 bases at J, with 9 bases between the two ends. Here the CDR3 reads CASSLPREAFF. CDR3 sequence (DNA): TGTGCCAGCAGCCTCCCGCGAGAAGCTTTCTTT.

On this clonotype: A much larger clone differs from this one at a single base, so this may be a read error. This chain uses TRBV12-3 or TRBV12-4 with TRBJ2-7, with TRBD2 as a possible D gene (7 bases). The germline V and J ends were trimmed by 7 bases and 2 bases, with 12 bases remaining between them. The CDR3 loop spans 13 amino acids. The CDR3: CASTGGTAYEQYF. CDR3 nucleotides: TGTGCCAGCACGGGGGGCACCGCCTACGAGCAGTACTTC.

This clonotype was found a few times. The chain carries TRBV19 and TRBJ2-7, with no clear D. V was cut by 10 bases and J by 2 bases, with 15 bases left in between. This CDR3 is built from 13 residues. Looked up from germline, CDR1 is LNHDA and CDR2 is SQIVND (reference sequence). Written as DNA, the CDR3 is TGTGCCACGAGAGGTGACTCAACCTACGAGCAGTACTTC. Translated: CATRGDSTYEQYF.

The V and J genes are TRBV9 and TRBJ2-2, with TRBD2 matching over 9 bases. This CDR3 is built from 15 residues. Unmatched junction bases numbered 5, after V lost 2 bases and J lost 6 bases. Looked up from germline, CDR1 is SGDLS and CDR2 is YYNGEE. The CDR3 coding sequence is TGTGCCAGCAGCGTTACTAGCGGGTGGTCCGGGGAGCTGTTTTTT. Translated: CASSVTSGWSGELFF.

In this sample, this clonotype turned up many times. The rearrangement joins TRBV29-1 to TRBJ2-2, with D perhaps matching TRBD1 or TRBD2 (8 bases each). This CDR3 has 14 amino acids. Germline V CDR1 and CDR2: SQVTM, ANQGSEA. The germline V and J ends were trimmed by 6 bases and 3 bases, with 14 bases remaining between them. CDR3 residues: CSVRGRGDTGELFF. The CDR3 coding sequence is TGCAGCGTCAGGGGGCGGGGGGACACCGGGGAGCTGTTTTTT.

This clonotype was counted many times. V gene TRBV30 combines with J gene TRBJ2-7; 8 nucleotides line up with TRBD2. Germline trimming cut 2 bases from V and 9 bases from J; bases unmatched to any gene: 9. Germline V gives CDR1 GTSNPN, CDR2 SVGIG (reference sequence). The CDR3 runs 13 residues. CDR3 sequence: CAWSQSGGTWQYF. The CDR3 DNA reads TGTGCCTGGAGTCAGAGCGGGGGCACATGGCAGTACTTC.

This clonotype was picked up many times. This chain's CDR3 is CATSPQGNQPQHF. CDR3 coding DNA: TGTGCCACCAGTCCCCAGGGTAATCAGCCCCAGCATTTT. The rearrangement joins TRBV24-1 to TRBJ1-5; D might be TRBD1 (5 bases). The CDR3 runs 13 residues. The germline V and J ends were trimmed by 6 bases and 4 bases, with 9 bases remaining between them. The germline V gene encodes CDR1 KGHDR and CDR2 SFDVKD.

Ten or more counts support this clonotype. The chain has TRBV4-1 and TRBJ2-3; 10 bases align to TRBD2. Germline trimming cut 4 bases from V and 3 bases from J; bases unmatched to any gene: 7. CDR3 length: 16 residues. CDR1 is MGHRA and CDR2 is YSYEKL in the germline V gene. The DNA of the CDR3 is TGCGCCAGCAGCCTCTCCAGCGGGAGGGGGACAGATACGCAGTATTTT. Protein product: CASSLSSGRGTDTQYF.

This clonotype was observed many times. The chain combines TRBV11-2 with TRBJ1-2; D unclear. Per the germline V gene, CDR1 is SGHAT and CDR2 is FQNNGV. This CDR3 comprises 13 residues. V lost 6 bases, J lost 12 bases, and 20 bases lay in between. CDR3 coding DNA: TGTGCCAGCAGGATAACCGGGAAGCGAGAACACACCTTC. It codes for CASRITGKREHTF.

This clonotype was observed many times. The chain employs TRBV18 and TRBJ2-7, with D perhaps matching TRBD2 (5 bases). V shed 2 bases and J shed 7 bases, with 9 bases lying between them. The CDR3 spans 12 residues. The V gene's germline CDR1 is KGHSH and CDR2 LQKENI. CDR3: CASSPGRREQYF. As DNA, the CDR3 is TGTGCCAGCTCACCAGGGCGGAGGGAGCAGTACTTC.

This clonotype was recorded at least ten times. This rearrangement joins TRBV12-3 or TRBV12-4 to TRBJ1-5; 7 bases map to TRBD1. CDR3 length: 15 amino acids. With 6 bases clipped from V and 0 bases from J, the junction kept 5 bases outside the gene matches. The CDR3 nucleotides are TGTGCCAGCAGCCCGACAGGGCCTAGCAATCAGCCCCAGCATTTT. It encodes CASSPTGPSNQPQHF.

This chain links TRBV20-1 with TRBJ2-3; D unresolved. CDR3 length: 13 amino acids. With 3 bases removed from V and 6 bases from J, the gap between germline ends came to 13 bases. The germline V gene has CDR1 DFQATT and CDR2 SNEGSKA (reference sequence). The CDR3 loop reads CSASGPSVDTQYF. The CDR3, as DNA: TGCAGTGCTAGCGGGCCGTCTGTGGATACGCAGTATTTT.

CDR3 loop: CASSQDRTGMNQPQHF. DNA for the CDR3: TGTGCCAGCAGCCAAGACCGCACAGGGATGAATCAGCCCCAGCATTTT. This chain connects TRBV3-1 to TRBJ1-5; D perhaps matches TRBD1 (6 bases). Germline CDR1 and CDR2: LGHDT and YNNKEL (reference sequence). The CDR3 consists of 16 residues. V gave up 0 bases and J gave up 4 bases, with 13 bases separating them. Using reference TRBV3-1 and TRBJ1-5 for the parts outside the CDR3, the full variable domain is DTAVSQTPKYLVTQMGNDKSIKCEQNLGHDTMYWYKQDSKKFLKIMFSYNNKELIINETVPNRFSPKSPDKAHLNLHINSLELGDSAVYFCASSQDRTGMNQPQHFGDGTRLSIL.

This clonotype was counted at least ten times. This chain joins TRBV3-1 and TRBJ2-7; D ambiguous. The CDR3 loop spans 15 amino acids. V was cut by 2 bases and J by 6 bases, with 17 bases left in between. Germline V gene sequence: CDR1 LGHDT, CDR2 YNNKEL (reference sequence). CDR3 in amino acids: CASSQKGSGVAEQYF. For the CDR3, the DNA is TGTGCCAGCAGCCAAAAGGGTTCAGGAGTCGCCGAGCAGTACTTC.

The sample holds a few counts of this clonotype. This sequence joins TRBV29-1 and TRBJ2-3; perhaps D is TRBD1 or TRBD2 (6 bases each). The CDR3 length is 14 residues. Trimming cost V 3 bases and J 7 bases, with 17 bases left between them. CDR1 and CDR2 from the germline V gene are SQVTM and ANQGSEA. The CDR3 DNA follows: TGCAGCGTTGAGCTGGGGGGCGAGTCAAATACGCAGTATTTT. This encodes CSVELGGESNTQYF.

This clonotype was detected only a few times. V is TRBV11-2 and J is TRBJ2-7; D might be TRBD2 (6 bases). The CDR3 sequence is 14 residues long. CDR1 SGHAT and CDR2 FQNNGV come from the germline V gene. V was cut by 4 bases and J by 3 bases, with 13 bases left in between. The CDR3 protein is CASSSRGVIYEQYF. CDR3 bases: TGTGCCAGCAGCTCCCGCGGGGTAATCTACGAGCAGTACTTC.

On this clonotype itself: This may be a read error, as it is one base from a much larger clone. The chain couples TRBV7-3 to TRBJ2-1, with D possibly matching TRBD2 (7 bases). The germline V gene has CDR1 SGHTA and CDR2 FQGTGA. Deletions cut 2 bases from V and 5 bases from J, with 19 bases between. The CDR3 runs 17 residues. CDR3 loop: CASSLDRGASTHNEQFF. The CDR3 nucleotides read TGTGCCAGCAGCTTAGATCGGGGGGCCTCAACCCACAATGAGCAGTTCTTC.

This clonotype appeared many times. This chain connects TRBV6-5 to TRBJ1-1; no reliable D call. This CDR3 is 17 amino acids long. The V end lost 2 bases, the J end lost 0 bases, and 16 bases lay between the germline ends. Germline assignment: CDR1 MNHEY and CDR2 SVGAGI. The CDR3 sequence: CASSYGWRTLMNTEAFF. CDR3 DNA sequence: TGTGCCAGCAGTTACGGATGGAGGACCCTGATGAACACTGAAGCTTTCTTT.

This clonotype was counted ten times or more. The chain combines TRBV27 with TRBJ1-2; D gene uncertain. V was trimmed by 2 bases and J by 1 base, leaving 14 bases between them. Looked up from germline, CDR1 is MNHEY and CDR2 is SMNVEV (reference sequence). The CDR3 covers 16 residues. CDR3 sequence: CASSLERRAFNYGYTF. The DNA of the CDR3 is TGTGCCAGCAGTTTAGAAAGGCGCGCCTTTAACTATGGCTACACCTTC.

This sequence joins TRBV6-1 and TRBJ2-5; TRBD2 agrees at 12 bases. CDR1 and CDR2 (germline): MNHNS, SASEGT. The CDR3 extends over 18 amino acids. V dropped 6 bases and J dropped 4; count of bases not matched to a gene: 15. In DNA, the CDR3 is TGTGCCAGCAGCTCCAATAGACTAGCGGGAGTTGTCGCAGAGACCCAGTACTTC. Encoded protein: CASSSNRLAGVVAETQYF.

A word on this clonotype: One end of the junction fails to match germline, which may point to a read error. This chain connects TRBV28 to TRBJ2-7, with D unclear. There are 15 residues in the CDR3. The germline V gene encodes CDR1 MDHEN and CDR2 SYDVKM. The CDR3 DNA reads TGTGCCAGCAGTTTATCCCCCGGCGAGGCCTACGGGCAGTACTTC. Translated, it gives CASSLSPGEAYGQYF.

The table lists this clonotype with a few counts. The chain's CDR3 is CASSEALLDRQEGAGNTIYF. The CDR3 DNA reads TGTGCCAGCAGTGAAGCCTTACTCGACAGGCAAGAGGGAGCTGGAAACACCATATATTTT. This rearrangement joins TRBV25-1 to TRBJ1-3; D is possibly TRBD1 (6 bases). CDR3 length equals 20 residues. Germline V gene data show CDR1 as MGHDK and CDR2 as SYGVNS. Trimming took 2 bases from V and 2 from J, leaving 25 bases between them.

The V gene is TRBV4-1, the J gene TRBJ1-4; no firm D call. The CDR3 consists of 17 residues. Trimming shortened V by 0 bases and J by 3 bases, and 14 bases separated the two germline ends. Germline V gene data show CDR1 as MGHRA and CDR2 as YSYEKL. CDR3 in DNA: TGCGCCAGCAGCCAAGATTTTAAGGACCTGGCTAATGAAAAACTGTTTTTT. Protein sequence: CASSQDFKDLANEKLFF.

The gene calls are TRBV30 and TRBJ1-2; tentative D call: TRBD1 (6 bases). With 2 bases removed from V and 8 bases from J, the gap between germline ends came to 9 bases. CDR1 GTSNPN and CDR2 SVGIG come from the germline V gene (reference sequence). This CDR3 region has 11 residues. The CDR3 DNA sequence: TGTGCCTGGAGTACAACAGGGGGCTACACCTTC. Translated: CAWSTTGGYTF.